The 24 T cell receptor beta chains presented below share a single source sample, sequenced in a study of blood T cells in healthy people across ages. Through a sample-barcoded 5' primer and a J-beta primer mix, a second PCR was run for about 6 to 12 cycles. TCRdb used MiXCR to reprocess the 5' RACE reads, holding one entry per CDR3 protein. The top ten clones hold 20% of a sample with 730,000 or so distinct CDR3 sequences, roughly two fifths of them seen once. The sequenced sample was blood. The receptors come from a woman aged 55-69 years in good health.

V gene TRBV28 combines with J gene TRBJ1-5; unclear D gene. Trimming removed 5 bases from V and 7 bases from J, with 21 bases in between. This CDR3 has 16 amino acids. The germline V gene encodes CDR1 MDHEN and CDR2 SYDVKM. CDR3 amino acids: CASSPLTRGFWQPQHF. The CDR3 DNA reads as TGTGCCAGCAGTCCCCTAACGCGGGGATTTTGGCAGCCCCAGCATTTT.

The rearrangement links TRBV30 to TRBJ1-2, with D perhaps matching TRBD1 (6 bases). V was cut by 5 bases and J by 2 bases, with 12 bases left in between. CDR3 size: 13 residues. Germline V CDR1 and CDR2: GTSNPN, SVGIG (reference sequence). The CDR3 DNA reads TGTGCCTGGCACGGGACACCCAACTATGGCTACACCTTC. This encodes CAWHGTPNYGYTF.

This clonotype appeared a few times. The J gene is TRBJ2-7, the V gene TRBV7-2, with 11 nucleotides matching TRBD2. This CDR3 is 12 amino acids long. CDR1 SGHTA and CDR2 FQGNSA come from the germline V gene. After removal of 5 bases from V and 12 bases from J, the junction contained 6 bases not matched to a gene. The CDR3: CASSTRTSGLYF. CDR3 nucleotides: TGTGCCAGCAGCACCCGGACTAGCGGGTTGTACTTC.

This clonotype has only a few counts. V and J are TRBV20-1 and TRBJ2-3; D possibly matches TRBD1 or TRBD2 (5 bases each). Germline V lookup: CDR1 DFQATT, CDR2 SNEGSKA (reference sequence). This CDR3 is 15 amino acids long. V was clipped by 5 bases and J by 2 bases, with 17 bases between them. CDR3 sequence reads: CSAEGGGRATDTQYF. In DNA form, the CDR3 reads TGCAGTGCTGAGGGTGGGGGACGGGCCACAGATACGCAGTATTTT.

This clonotype was counted only a few times. The chain couples TRBV27 to TRBJ1-6; D is perhaps TRBD1 (5 bases). V lost 5 bases, J lost 9 bases, and 11 bases lay in between. The CDR3 consists of 13 residues. Germline CDR1 MNHEY, CDR2 SMNVEV (reference sequence). CDR3 nucleotides: TGTGCCAGCAGTCCAGGGAACGGTTCACCCCTCCACTTT. This gives the protein CASSPGNGSPLHF.

The rearrangement uses TRBV6-5 and TRBJ2-7; a weak D match, TRBD1 (6 bases). Trimming took 11 bases from V and 0 from J, leaving 14 bases between them. Germline CDR1 is MNHEY and CDR2 is SVGAGI. The CDR3 is made up of 13 amino acids. The CDR3 region is CAERQVCSYEQYF. The CDR3, as DNA: TGTGCCGAACGACAGGTCTGCTCCTACGAGCAGTACTTC.

The CDR3 DNA sequence: TGTGCCAGCAGGTCACAAAGCGTCCGGGACCTAAAACAGCCCCAGCATTTT. Encoded protein: CASRSQSVRDLKQPQHF. The chain has TRBV28 and TRBJ1-5; weak D call: TRBD1 (5 bases). The length of the CDR3 is 17 residues. The germline V gene encodes CDR1 MDHEN and CDR2 SYDVKM. V lost 6 bases to trimming and J lost 7 bases, with 25 bases between them.

In this sample, this clonotype turned up many times. This chain connects TRBV27 to TRBJ2-5; 11 bases are a match to TRBD1. The CDR3 consists of 17 residues. Germline CDR1 reads MNHEY; CDR2 reads SMNVEV (reference sequence). The J segment lost 1 base and the V segment lost 3 bases, leaving 7 bases of the junction unmatched. The CDR3 region has the DNA TGTGCCAGCAGTTTCGGACAGGGGGCGACCGGCCAAGAGACCCAGTACTTC. Protein product: CASSFGQGATGQETQYF.

The chain joins TRBV18 to TRBJ2-1, with D maybe TRBD2 (6 bases). The CDR3 runs to 13 residues. The V end was cut by 2 bases, the J end by 5 bases, with 7 bases between. Germline CDR1 is KGHSH and CDR2 is LQKENI. The CDR3 loop reads CASSPGTHNEQFF. CDR3 DNA: TGTGCCAGCTCACCAGGGACTCACAATGAGCAGTTCTTC. The full variable domain, rest sourced from reference TRBV18 and TRBJ2-1, is NAGVMQNPRHLVRRRGQEARLRCSPMKGHSHVYWYRQLPEEGLKFMVYLQKENIIDESGMPKERFSAEFPKEGPSILRIQQVVRGDSAAYFCASSPGTHNEQFFGPGTRLTVL.

The CDR3 region has the DNA TGTGCTAGTGGTTCGACGGGACTAGCGGGAGGGGAGACCCAGTACTTC. Protein: CASGSTGLAGGETQYF. The gene calls are TRBV12-5 and TRBJ2-5, with TRBD2 identical over 16 bases. The CDR3 covers 16 residues. Per germline, CDR1 LGHNT and CDR2 FRNRAP. The junction had 4 bases not matched to a gene; V was cut back by 4 bases and J by 5 bases.

V usage is TRBV12-3 or TRBV12-4 and J usage is TRBJ2-1, with D perhaps TRBD2 (6 bases). This CDR3 is 14 amino acids long. Trimming pared 6 bases from V and 10 bases from J, leaving 19 bases between. The CDR3 nucleotides read TGTGCCAGCAGCGGTGGGACTCCGGGCGAGGAGCAGTTCTTC. Its protein product is CASSGGTPGEEQFF.

The chain joins TRBV7-8 to TRBJ2-7, with 7 bases identical to TRBD2. After removal of 3 bases from V and 0 bases from J, the junction contained 8 bases not matched to a gene. The CDR3 has 16 residues. Germline V gene sequence: CDR1 SGHVS, CDR2 FQNEAQ. CDR3 sequence: CASSFGSWTSSYEQYF. The DNA of the CDR3 is TGTGCCAGCAGCTTTGGATCGTGGACTAGCTCCTACGAGCAGTACTTC.

This chain uses TRBV11-2 with TRBJ2-3; perhaps TRBD1 as D (5 bases). CDR1 and CDR2 (germline): SGHAT, FQNNGV. V was pared by 0 bases and J by 2 bases, with 9 bases between. This CDR3 region has 15 residues. CDR3 loop: CASSLDSGNTDTQYF. In nucleotides, the CDR3 is TGTGCCAGCAGCTTAGACTCAGGGAACACAGATACGCAGTATTTT.

This rearrangement joins TRBV20-1 to TRBJ1-2; 7 bases are shared with TRBD1. The CDR3 covers 13 residues. Germline V gives CDR1 DFQATT, CDR2 SNEGSKA (reference sequence). J gave up 6 bases and V 2 bases, and 6 bases lay outside the gene matches. The CDR3 region is CSARWTGYNGYTF. The CDR3 nucleotides are TGCAGTGCTAGATGGACAGGCTATAATGGCTACACCTTC.

Many counts were recorded for this clonotype. For the CDR3, the DNA is TGTGCCAGCAGTGAGTCGCGTTCTCCCCTCCGGCAGTACTTC. Translating gives CASSESRSPLRQYF. The V call is TRBV25-1, the J call TRBJ2-7, with D unclear. The CDR3 is 14 amino acids. V was shortened by 3 bases and J by 9 bases, with 18 bases between the two germline ends. The germline V gene has CDR1 MGHDK and CDR2 SYGVNS.

The genes are TRBV6-5 and TRBJ2-3; D is ambiguous. The CDR3 covers 16 residues. Trimming shortened V by 8 bases and J by 4 bases, and 22 bases separated the two germline ends. Germline V CDR1 and CDR2: MNHEY, SVGAGI. CDR3 nucleotide sequence: TGTGCCAGCCAAGGCCCTCCCCTCGGCAAGCCAGATACGCAGTATTTT. Amino acids: CASQGPPLGKPDTQYF.

This clonotype was seen once. The chain links TRBV6-5 to TRBJ2-4; D tentatively reads TRBD1 or TRBD2 (6 bases each). The DNA end is more similar to TRBJ2-5, so the J call may be wrong. CDR1 and CDR2 (germline): MNHEY, SVGAGI. The CDR3 runs 14 residues. CDR3 loop: CASTPVGGAETQYF. Here the CDR3 DNA reads TGTGCCAGCACCCCCGTGGGGGGCGCAGAGACCCAGTACTTC.

Notes on this clonotype: Compared with germline, one end of the junction differs, possibly owing to a read error. The chain has TRBV7-2 and TRBJ2-3, with 9 bases identical to TRBD2. This CDR3 is built from 16 residues. Germline lookup yields CDR1 SGHTA and CDR2 FQGNSA. The CDR3 here is CASSFLAGTSTETQYF. In DNA form, the CDR3 reads TGTGCCAGCAGCTTTCTAGCGGGGACGAGCACAGAGACGCAGTATTTT. The full variable domain, rest sourced from reference TRBV7-2 and TRBJ2-3, is GAGVSQSPSNKVTEKGKDVELRCDPISGHTALYWYRQSLGQGLEFLIYFQGNSAPDKSGLPSDRFSAERTGGSVSTLTIQRTQQEDSAVYLCASSFLAGTSTETQYFGPGTRLTVL.

This clonotype was seen a handful of times. J is TRBJ2-1 and V is TRBV5-1; D might be TRBD2 (6 bases). V lost 1 base, J lost 0 bases, and 14 bases lay in between. Germline-derived CDR1 and CDR2 are SGHRS and YFSETQ. This CDR3 spans 17 amino acids. CDR3: CASSLRVAALSYNEQFF. The CDR3 DNA reads TGCGCCAGCAGCTTGAGAGTAGCGGCCCTCTCCTACAATGAGCAGTTCTTC.

The chain links TRBV20-1 to TRBJ2-6; possibly TRBD1 for D (6 bases). Per the germline V gene, CDR1 is DFQATT and CDR2 is SNEGSKA (reference sequence). CDR3 size: 16 residues. V lost 6 bases and J 4 bases, leaving 19 bases between the germline ends. The CDR3 sequence is CSATYRAQGGANVLTF. CDR3 coding DNA: TGCAGTGCGACCTACAGGGCCCAAGGAGGGGCCAACGTCCTGACTTTC.

V usage is TRBV12-3 or TRBV12-4 and J usage is TRBJ2-7; D is unclear. V was clipped by 6 bases and J by 7 bases, with 22 bases between them. This CDR3 comprises 15 residues. CDR3 region: CASSSGPGSANEQYF. Here the CDR3 DNA reads TGTGCCAGCAGCTCTGGACCAGGTTCTGCCAATGAGCAGTACTTC.

This rearrangement joins TRBV6-6 to TRBJ1-6; no definite D call. The CDR3 sequence is 17 residues long. CDR1 and CDR2 (germline): MNHNY, SVGAGI (reference sequence). Trimming removed 0 bases at V and 8 bases at J, with 17 bases between. The CDR3 DNA reads as TGTGCCAGCAGTTACTCGTGGGATAACCGACTATATTCACCCCTCCACTTT. It is translated as CASSYSWDNRLYSPLHF.

This clonotype was observed a handful of times. V is TRBV7-2 and J is TRBJ2-1; D is perhaps TRBD2 (5 bases). Between the trimmed V and J ends, which lost 3 bases and 0 bases, there was a span of 9 bases. The CDR3 is 15 residues long. Germline loops: CDR1 SGHTA, CDR2 FQGNSA. The CDR3 DNA reads TGTGCCAGCAGCTTTCTCCGGGACTCCTACAATGAGCAGTTCTTC. This encodes CASSFLRDSYNEQFF.

Only a few counts were recorded for this clonotype. J is TRBJ2-3 and V is TRBV5-8; D is unresolved. The CDR3 loop spans 15 amino acids. V dropped 0 bases and J dropped 0 bases, with 8 bases sitting between them. Per germline, CDR1 SGHTS and CDR2 YDEGEE. The CDR3 nucleotides read TGTGCCAGCAGCTTGGATTCAATGAGCACAGATACGCAGTATTTT. It specifies CASSLDSMSTDTQYF.